A selection of T cell receptor beta chains follows, all from one sample in a study of cytomegalovirus exposure and HLA in healthy donors. Sequenced by immunoSEQ multiplex PCR; TCRdb stores in-frame clones only, minus some. Of some 190,000 clones listed, roughly 81% were seen once; the top ten hold around 3.2%. The sequencing sample was made of PBMCs. Source of these receptors: a woman aged 30 to 39 in good health and CMV-seropositive. The CDR3 runs from the conserved cysteine through the conserved F or W. A D gene is named only where the DNA matches it firmly. Rows may omit the clone size; those that give it use once, few, many or a size class.

j_gene: TRBJ2-1; d_gene: TRBD1; abundance: .; v_gene: TRBV4-1; CDR3nt: TGCGCCAGCAGCCAGACCGCGACAGGGGAGTTTTACAATGAGCAGTTCTTC; CDR3aa: CASSQTATGEFYNEQFF
j_gene: TRBJ1-1; d_gene: TRBD1; abundance: .; v_gene: TRBV28; CDR3nt: TGTGCCAGCAGTCCCTATCACAGGGGGAACACTGAAGCTTTCTTT; CDR3aa: CASSPYHRGNTEAFF
j_gene: TRBJ2-2; d_gene: TRBD2; abundance: .; v_gene: TRBV5-6; CDR3nt: TGTGCCAGCAGCTTGGAGAGGACTAGCGGCGACGGGGAGCTGTTTTTT; CDR3aa: CASSLERTSGDGELFF
j_gene: TRBJ1-5; d_gene: .; abundance: .; v_gene: TRBV7-8; CDR3nt: TGTGCCAGCAGCCCTCTGGGACAAACAAATCAGCCCCAGCATTTT; CDR3aa: CASSPLGQTNQPQHF
j_gene: TRBJ2-5; d_gene: TRBD1; abundance: .; v_gene: TRBV6-1; CDR3nt: TGTGTCAGCAGCCGGGACAGGAAAGAGACCCAGTACTTC; CDR3aa: CVSSRDRKETQYF
j_gene: TRBJ2-1; d_gene: .; abundance: .; v_gene: TRBV25-1; CDR3nt: TGTGCCAGCTCCCTCGGCGGCCTGAATGAGCAGTTCTTC; CDR3aa: CASSLGGLNEQFF
j_gene: TRBJ2-1; d_gene: .; abundance: .; v_gene: TRBV19; CDR3nt: TGTGCCAGTAGTTCAATAACGGGAGAGAGGGATGAGCAGTTCTTC; CDR3aa: CASSSITGERDEQFF
j_gene: TRBJ1-4; d_gene: .; abundance: .; v_gene: TRBV19; CDR3nt: TGTGCCAGTACCCCTAGAAGGGGAACTAATGAAAAACTGTTTTTT; CDR3aa: CASTPRRGTNEKLFF
j_gene: TRBJ2-1; d_gene: TRBD2; abundance: .; v_gene: TRBV28; CDR3nt: TGTGCCAGCAGCCTCGGACTAGCGCCTTCCTACAATGAGCAGTTCTTC; CDR3aa: CASSLGLAPSYNEQFF
j_gene: TRBJ2-3; d_gene: TRBD2; abundance: .; v_gene: TRBV7-9; CDR3nt: TGTGCCAGCAGCTCCGGGACTAGCAGCACAGATACGCAGTATTTT; CDR3aa: CASSSGTSSTDTQYF
j_gene: TRBJ2-7; d_gene: .; abundance: .; v_gene: TRBV21-1; CDR3nt: TGTGCCCTACGTAACCGCGAGCAGTACTTC; CDR3aa: CALRNREQYF
j_gene: TRBJ1-2; d_gene: .; abundance: once; v_gene: TRBV21-1; CDR3nt: TGTGCCAGCAGCAAAGCAGGGGGAGGGAATAGCGATGGCTACACCTTC; CDR3aa: CASSKAGGGNSDGYTF
j_gene: TRBJ2-6; d_gene: .; abundance: .; v_gene: TRBV27; CDR3nt: TGTGCCAGCAGTCCCTATTTGTGGGCCTCTGGGGCCAACGTCCTGACTTTC; CDR3aa: CASSPYLWASGANVLTF
j_gene: TRBJ1-3; d_gene: .; abundance: .; v_gene: TRBV7-2; CDR3nt: TGTGCCAGCAGCCCGAGACAGGACAGAGGAAACACCATATATTTT; CDR3aa: CASSPRQDRGNTIYF
j_gene: TRBJ2-7; d_gene: .; abundance: .; v_gene: TRBV5-1; CDR3nt: TGCGCCAGCAGCTTGGATACGGGAGCGGACTACGAGCAGTACTTC; CDR3aa: CASSLDTGADYEQYF
j_gene: TRBJ2-7; d_gene: .; abundance: .; v_gene: TRBV6-6; CDR3nt: TGTGCCAGCAGTTCCCCCTGGGGGGACGAGCAGTACTTC; CDR3aa: CASSSPWGDEQYF
j_gene: TRBJ2-7; d_gene: TRBD2; abundance: .; v_gene: TRBV11-2; CDR3nt: TGTGCCAGCAGCTTCGGGACTAGCGGCTACGAGCAGTACTTC; CDR3aa: CASSFGTSGYEQYF
j_gene: TRBJ2-7; d_gene: TRBD1; abundance: .; v_gene: TRBV10-3; CDR3nt: TGTGCCATCGGGCCCTTAGGCAGGGGGAACTACGAGCAGTACTTC; CDR3aa: CAIGPLGRGNYEQYF
j_gene: TRBJ2-3; d_gene: .; abundance: .; v_gene: TRBV10-1; CDR3nt: TGCGCCAGCAGTGATAAACACCCCACAGATACGCAGTATTTT; CDR3aa: CASSDKHPTDTQYF
j_gene: TRBJ2-1; d_gene: .; abundance: .; v_gene: TRBV11-2; CDR3nt: TGTGCCAGCAGCATAAACGGCAGGGGAATTAACAATGAGCAGTTCTTC; CDR3aa: CASSINGRGINNEQFF
j_gene: TRBJ2-5; d_gene: TRBD2; abundance: .; v_gene: TRBV29-1; CDR3nt: TGCAGCGCTTCCCCTAGCGGATATCAAGAGACCCAGTACTTC; CDR3aa: CSASPSGYQETQYF
j_gene: TRBJ2-7; d_gene: .; abundance: once; v_gene: TRBV19; CDR3nt: TGTGCCAGTAGTATAGACGGGTCCTCCTACGAGCAGTACTTC; CDR3aa: CASSIDGSSYEQYF
j_gene: TRBJ2-3; d_gene: TRBD2; abundance: .; v_gene: TRBV28; CDR3nt: TGTGCCAGCAGTTTATGGGCTAGCGGGGCTAGCACAGATACGCAGTATTTT; CDR3aa: CASSLWASGASTDTQYF
j_gene: TRBJ1-5; d_gene: .; abundance: .; v_gene: TRBV28; CDR3nt: TGTGCCACCCTCAAACTCGGGAGCAATCAGCCCCAGCATTTT; CDR3aa: CATLKLGSNQPQHF
j_gene: TRBJ2-1; d_gene: .; abundance: .; v_gene: TRBV19; CDR3nt: TGTGCCAGTAGCACAAATTACAATGAGCAGTTCTTC; CDR3aa: CASSTNYNEQFF
j_gene: TRBJ1-4; d_gene: .; abundance: .; v_gene: TRBV28; CDR3nt: TGTGCCAGCAGTGGAAGCGGTTCAACTAATGAAAAACTGTTTTTT; CDR3aa: CASSGSGSTNEKLFF
j_gene: TRBJ2-1; d_gene: TRBD1; abundance: .; v_gene: TRBV11-3; CDR3nt: TGTGCCAGCAGCAGAGGAGTTGGGACAGGGGGCGGGAATGAGCAGTTCTTC; CDR3aa: CASSRGVGTGGGNEQFF
j_gene: TRBJ1-1; d_gene: .; abundance: .; v_gene: TRBV4-1; CDR3nt: TGCGCCAGCAGCGTCCCGTTAGGGGACACTGAAGCTTTCTTT; CDR3aa: CASSVPLGDTEAFF
j_gene: TRBJ1-5; d_gene: .; abundance: .; v_gene: TRBV6-6; CDR3nt: TGTGCCAGCAGTTACGGGGGGGGCAATCAGCCCCAGCATTTT; CDR3aa: CASSYGGGNQPQHF
j_gene: TRBJ2-1; d_gene: TRBD2; abundance: .; v_gene: TRBV7-6; CDR3nt: TGTGCCAGCAGCTTAGTGGTAGCGGGCCCGCTCAATGAGCAGTTCTTC; CDR3aa: CASSLVVAGPLNEQFF
j_gene: TRBJ2-1; d_gene: TRBD1; abundance: .; v_gene: TRBV18; CDR3nt: TGTGCCAGCTCAACACTCGGACAGGATCACAATGAGCAGTTCTTC; CDR3aa: CASSTLGQDHNEQFF